Presented here are 15 T cell receptor beta chains from one specimen sequenced in a study of breast tumors, draining lymph nodes, adjacent tissues. TCRdb used MiXCR to reprocess the multiplex PCR reads, holding one entry per CDR3 protein. In the table there are tens of thousands of distinct CDR3 sequences, roughly 24% of which are singletons. Sequencing was performed on breast tumor tissue. Receptors originate from a female donor with breast cancer. Some clones in this sample may be carry-over from other donors' samples.

This clonotype was observed many times. The chain couples TRBV7-2 to TRBJ2-7; D is ambiguous. V was shortened by 1 base and J by 7 bases, with 11 bases between the two germline ends. The germline V gene has CDR1 SGHTA and CDR2 FQGNSA. The CDR3 has 13 residues. CDR3 sequence (DNA): TGTGCCAGCAGCTTAGGATGGGCCGCTGAGCAGTACTTC. It translates to CASSLGWAAEQYF.

This clonotype was counted a few times. V is TRBV6-5 and J is TRBJ2-2; D is perhaps TRBD1 (5 bases). Trimming stripped 7 bases from V and 5 bases from J, with 20 bases between. The CDR3 length is 16 residues. Per germline, CDR1 MNHEY and CDR2 SVGAGI. The CDR3 DNA sequence: TGTGCCAGCACTCATGGGGCAGGGCGATGGACCGGGGAGCTGTTTTTT. This translates into CASTHGAGRWTGELFF.

This clonotype occurred many times. The gene calls are TRBV2 and TRBJ2-2, with D perhaps given as TRBD1 or TRBD2 (5 bases each). The CDR3 totals 14 residues. Deletions cut 6 bases from V and 7 bases from J, with 15 bases between. Looked up from germline, CDR1 is SNHLY and CDR2 is FYNNEI. The CDR3 nucleotides read TGTGCCAGCAGACCGGGACCAAGCTTCGGGGAGCTGTTTTTT. Translating it yields CASRPGPSFGELFF.

This clonotype came up many times. This chain connects TRBV5-6 to TRBJ2-5; TRBD1 or TRBD2 may be the D gene (5 bases each). Per the germline V gene, CDR1 is SGHDT and CDR2 is YYEEEE. The CDR3 extends over 15 amino acids. With 4 bases removed from V and 5 bases from J, the gap between germline ends came to 18 bases. For the CDR3, the DNA is TGTGCCAGCAGCCTAACCGGGACGATCTCGGAGACCCAGTACTTC. Translated: CASSLTGTISETQYF.

Of note for this clonotype: With a much larger clone just one base away, this may be a read error. V and J are TRBV19 and TRBJ2-7, with no clear D. Between the trimmed V and J ends, which lost 3 bases and 5 bases, there was a span of 5 bases. The CDR3 length is 11 residues. CDR1 is LNHDA and CDR2 is SQIVND in the germline V gene (reference sequence). The CDR3, as DNA: TGTGCCAGTAGTATGCATAACGAGCAGTACTTC. This gives the protein CASSMHNEQYF.

The rearrangement links TRBV4-2 to TRBJ1-2; no definite D call. V was clipped by 0 bases and J by 3 bases, with 11 bases between them. The CDR3 totals 15 residues. CDR1 is LGHNA and CDR2 is YNFKEQ in the germline V gene. This chain's CDR3 is CASSQDPRTHYGYTF. The CDR3 region has the DNA TGTGCCAGCAGCCAAGATCCACGGACTCACTATGGCTACACCTTC.

In this sample, this clonotype turned up many times. This rearrangement joins TRBV5-1 to TRBJ2-2; possibly TRBD1 for D (6 bases). Trimming removed 0 bases at V and 5 bases at J, with 11 bases between. Germline-derived CDR1 and CDR2 are SGHRS and YFSETQ. The CDR3 extends over 15 amino acids. Written as DNA, the CDR3 is TGCGCCAGCAGCTTGGAGACAGGTACAACCGGGGAGCTGTTTTTT. It codes for CASSLETGTTGELFF.

The V and J genes are TRBV12-5 and TRBJ2-5; 7 bases agree with TRBD1. CDR3 length: 13 amino acids. Germline CDR1 and CDR2: LGHNT and FRNRAP. The junction had 4 bases not matched to a gene; V was cut back by 7 bases and J by 2 bases. CDR3 loop: CASARDRQETQYF. CDR3 nucleotide sequence: TGTGCTAGTGCCCGGGACAGACAAGAGACCCAGTACTTC.

This clonotype was found many times. The chain recombines TRBV20-1 with TRBJ2-5, with 10 bases identical to TRBD2. J was trimmed by 7 bases and V by 5 bases; bases with no gene match: 13. Germline assignment: CDR1 DFQATT and CDR2 SNEGSKA (reference sequence). The CDR3 runs 15 residues. CDR3 sequence reads: CSAASGTSVRGTQYF. The CDR3, as DNA: TGCAGTGCTGCTTCCGGGACTAGCGTCCGGGGGACCCAGTACTTC.

The chain joins TRBV24-1 to TRBJ2-3; maybe TRBD2 (6 bases). V was trimmed by 3 bases and J by 6 bases, leaving 15 bases between them. Per the germline V gene, CDR1 is KGHDR and CDR2 is SFDVKD. The CDR3 consists of 15 residues. The CDR3 region is CATSDAGRLLDTQYF. CDR3 nucleotide sequence: TGTGCCACCAGTGATGCGGGACGGCTCTTGGATACGCAGTATTTT.

This clonotype was detected many times. V usage is TRBV6-1 and J usage is TRBJ2-7, with D perhaps matching TRBD2 (6 bases). Trimming pared 3 bases from V and 0 bases from J, leaving 9 bases between. Germline CDR1 and CDR2: MNHNS and SASEGT. This CDR3 comprises 14 residues. The CDR3: CASSEKGLSYEQYF. CDR3 in DNA: TGTGCCAGCAGTGAGAAGGGACTCTCCTACGAGCAGTACTTC.

In this sample, this clonotype turned up many times. The chain combines TRBV6-2 or TRBV6-3 with TRBJ2-7; a possible D gene is TRBD1 (6 bases). This CDR3 spans 14 amino acids. Germline CDR1 and CDR2: MNHEY and SVGEGT. The germline V and J ends were trimmed by 6 bases and 2 bases, with 14 bases remaining between them. The CDR3 loop reads CASSWDIETYEQYF. The CDR3 DNA sequence: TGTGCCAGCAGCTGGGACATCGAGACCTACGAGCAGTACTTC.

Notes on this clonotype: A much larger clone sits a single nucleotide away, making a read error possible. This chain connects TRBV24-1 to TRBJ2-2; D might be TRBD1 (5 bases). The CDR3 loop spans 13 amino acids. Germline CDR1 and CDR2: KGHDR and SFDVKD. CDR3 in DNA: TGTGCCACTGGACAAGCGAACATCGGGGAGCTGTTTTTT. Amino acid sequence: CATGQANIGELFF.

The genes are TRBV18 and TRBJ1-4; a possible D gene is TRBD1 (5 bases). Germline V gene sequence: CDR1 KGHSH, CDR2 LQKENI. The ends were cut back, 4 bases at V and 6 bases at J, with 15 bases in the middle. The CDR3 runs 15 residues. As DNA, the CDR3 is TGTGCCAGCTCACTCACCGGGGGAGATGATGAAAAACTGTTTTTT. It specifies CASSLTGGDDEKLFF.

The DNA of the CDR3 is TGCGCCAGCAGCTTAGAGGATACGCAGTATTTT. The encoded protein is CASSLEDTQYF. The chain has TRBV5-1 and TRBJ2-3; D unresolved. Trimming removed 2 bases at V and 6 bases at J, with 4 bases between. Germline V CDR1 and CDR2: SGHRS, YFSETQ. The CDR3 totals 11 residues.